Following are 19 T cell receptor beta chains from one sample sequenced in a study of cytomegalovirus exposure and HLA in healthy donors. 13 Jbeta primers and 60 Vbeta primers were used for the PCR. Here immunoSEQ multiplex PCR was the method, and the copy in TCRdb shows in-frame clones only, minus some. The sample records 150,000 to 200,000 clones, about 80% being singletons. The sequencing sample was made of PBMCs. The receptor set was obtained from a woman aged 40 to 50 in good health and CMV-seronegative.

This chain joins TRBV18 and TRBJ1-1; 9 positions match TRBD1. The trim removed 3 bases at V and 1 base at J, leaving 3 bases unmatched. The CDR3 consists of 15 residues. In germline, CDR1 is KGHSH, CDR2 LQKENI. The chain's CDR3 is CASSPMGQGNTEAFF. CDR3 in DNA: TGTGCCAGCTCACCGATGGGACAGGGGAACACTGAAGCTTTCTTT.

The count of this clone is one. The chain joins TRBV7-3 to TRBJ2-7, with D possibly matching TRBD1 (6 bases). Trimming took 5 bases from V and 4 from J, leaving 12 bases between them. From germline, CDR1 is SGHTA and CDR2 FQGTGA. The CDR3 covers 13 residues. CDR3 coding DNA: TGTGCCAGCAGCACATCACAGGGATACGAGCAGTACTTC. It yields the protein CASSTSQGYEQYF.

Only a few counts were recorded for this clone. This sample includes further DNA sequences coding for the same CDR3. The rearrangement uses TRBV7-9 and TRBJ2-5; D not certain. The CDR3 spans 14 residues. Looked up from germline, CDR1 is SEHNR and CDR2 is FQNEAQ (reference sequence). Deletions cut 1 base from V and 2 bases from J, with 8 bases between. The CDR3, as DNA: TGTGCCAGCAGCTTAGATACCAGTCAAGAGACCCAGTACTTC. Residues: CASSLDTSQETQYF.

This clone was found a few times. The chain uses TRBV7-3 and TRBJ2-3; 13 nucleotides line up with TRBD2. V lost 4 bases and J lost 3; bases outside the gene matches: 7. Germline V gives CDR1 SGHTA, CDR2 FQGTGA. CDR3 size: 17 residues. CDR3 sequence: CASSSGLLAGGTDTQYF. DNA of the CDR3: TGTGCCAGCAGCTCCGGCTTACTAGCGGGAGGGACAGATACGCAGTATTTT.

The CDR3 reads CASSRTAMNTEAFF. DNA of the CDR3: TGTGCCAGCAGTCGGACAGCCATGAACACTGAAGCTTTCTTT. The chain is built from TRBV28 and TRBJ1-1; TRBD1 is a possible D gene (6 bases). CDR1 is MDHEN and CDR2 is SYDVKM in the germline V gene. The CDR3 extends over 14 amino acids. The V gene lost 5 bases and the J gene lost 0 bases, with 10 bases spanning the gap.

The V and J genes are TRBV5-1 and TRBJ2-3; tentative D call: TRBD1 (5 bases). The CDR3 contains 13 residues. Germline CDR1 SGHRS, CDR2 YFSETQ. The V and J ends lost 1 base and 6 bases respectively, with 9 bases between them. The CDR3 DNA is TGCGCCAGCAGCTTGTCCGCAGGGGATACGCAGTATTTT. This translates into CASSLSAGDTQYF.

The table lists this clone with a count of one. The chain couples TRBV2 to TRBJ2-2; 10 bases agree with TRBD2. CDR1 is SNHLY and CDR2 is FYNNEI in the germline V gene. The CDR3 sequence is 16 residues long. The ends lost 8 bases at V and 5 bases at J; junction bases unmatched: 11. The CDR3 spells CASRLGVAGGTGELFF. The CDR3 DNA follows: TGTGCCAGCCGCCTGGGGGTAGCGGGGGGAACCGGGGAGCTGTTTTTT.

CDR3: CASSVSDYGYTF. CDR3 coding DNA: TGTGCCAGCAGTGTCTCGGACTATGGCTACACCTTC. The chain is built from TRBV6-1 and TRBJ1-2; D gene ambiguous. The CDR3 is 12 residues long. V dropped 4 bases and J dropped 3 bases, with 6 bases sitting between them. Germline V gene data show CDR1 as MNHNS and CDR2 as SASEGT.

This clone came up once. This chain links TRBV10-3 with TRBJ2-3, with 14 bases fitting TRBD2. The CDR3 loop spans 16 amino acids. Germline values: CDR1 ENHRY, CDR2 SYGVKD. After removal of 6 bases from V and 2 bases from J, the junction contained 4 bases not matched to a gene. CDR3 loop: CAIRAGLAGVTDTQYF. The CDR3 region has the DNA TGTGCCATCAGGGCGGGACTAGCGGGGGTCACAGATACGCAGTATTTT.

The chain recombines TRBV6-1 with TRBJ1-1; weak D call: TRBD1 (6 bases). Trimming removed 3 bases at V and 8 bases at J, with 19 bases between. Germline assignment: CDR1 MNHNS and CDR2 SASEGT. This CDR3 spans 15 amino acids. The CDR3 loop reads CASSDFKGRGLEAFF. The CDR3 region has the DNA TGTGCCAGCAGTGACTTTAAGGGGCGGGGGCTGGAAGCTTTCTTT.

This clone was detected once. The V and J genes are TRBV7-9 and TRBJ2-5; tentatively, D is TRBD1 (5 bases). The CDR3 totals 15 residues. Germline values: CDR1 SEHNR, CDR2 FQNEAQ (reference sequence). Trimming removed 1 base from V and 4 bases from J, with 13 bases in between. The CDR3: CASSLGVGQVETQYF. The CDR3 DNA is TGTGCCAGCAGCTTAGGCGTCGGACAAGTAGAGACCCAGTACTTC.

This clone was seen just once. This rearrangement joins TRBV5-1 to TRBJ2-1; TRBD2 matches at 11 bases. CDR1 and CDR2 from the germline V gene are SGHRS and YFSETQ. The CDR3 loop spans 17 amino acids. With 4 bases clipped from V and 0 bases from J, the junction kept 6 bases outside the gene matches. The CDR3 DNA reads TGCGCCAGCAGCCTTACTAGCGGGAGCTCCTCCTACAATGAGCAGTTCTTC. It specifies CASSLTSGSSSYNEQFF.

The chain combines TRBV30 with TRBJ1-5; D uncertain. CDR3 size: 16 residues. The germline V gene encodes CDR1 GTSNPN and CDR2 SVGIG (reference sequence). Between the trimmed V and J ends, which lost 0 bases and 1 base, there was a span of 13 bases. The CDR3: CAWSVGGLGSNQPQHF. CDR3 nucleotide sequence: TGTGCCTGGAGTGTAGGAGGGCTCGGGAGCAATCAGCCCCAGCATTTT.

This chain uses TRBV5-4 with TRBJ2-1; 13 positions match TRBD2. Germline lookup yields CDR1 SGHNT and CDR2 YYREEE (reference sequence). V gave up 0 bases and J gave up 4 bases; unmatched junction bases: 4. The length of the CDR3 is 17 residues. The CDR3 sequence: CASSLGGLAGTYNEQFF. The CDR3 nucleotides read TGTGCCAGCAGCTTGGGGGGACTAGCGGGGACTTACAATGAGCAGTTCTTC.

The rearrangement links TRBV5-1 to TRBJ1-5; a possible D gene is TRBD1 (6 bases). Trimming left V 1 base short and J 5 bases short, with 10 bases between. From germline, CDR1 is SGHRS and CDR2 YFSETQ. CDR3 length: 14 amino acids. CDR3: CASSLTGMDQPQHF. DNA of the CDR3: TGCGCCAGCAGCTTGACAGGGATGGATCAGCCCCAGCATTTT.

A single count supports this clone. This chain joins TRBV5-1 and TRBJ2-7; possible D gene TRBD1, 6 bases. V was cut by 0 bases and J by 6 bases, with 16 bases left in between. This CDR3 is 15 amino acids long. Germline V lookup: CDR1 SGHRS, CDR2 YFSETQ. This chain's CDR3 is CASSLGGWGQSEQYF. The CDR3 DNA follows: TGCGCCAGCAGCTTGGGGGGTTGGGGACAAAGCGAGCAGTACTTC.

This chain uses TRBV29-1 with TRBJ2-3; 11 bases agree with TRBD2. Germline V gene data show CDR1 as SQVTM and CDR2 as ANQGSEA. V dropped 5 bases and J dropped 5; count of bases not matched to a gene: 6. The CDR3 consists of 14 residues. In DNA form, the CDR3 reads TGCAGCGTTACTAGCGGGAGACGGATAGATACGCAGTATTTT. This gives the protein CSVTSGRRIDTQYF.

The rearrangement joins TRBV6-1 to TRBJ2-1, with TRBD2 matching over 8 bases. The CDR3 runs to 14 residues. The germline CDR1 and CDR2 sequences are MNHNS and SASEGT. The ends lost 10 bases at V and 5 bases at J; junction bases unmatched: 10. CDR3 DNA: TGTGCCACAGACAGCGGGAGTACCGACAATGAGCAGTTCTTC. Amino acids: CATDSGSTDNEQFF.

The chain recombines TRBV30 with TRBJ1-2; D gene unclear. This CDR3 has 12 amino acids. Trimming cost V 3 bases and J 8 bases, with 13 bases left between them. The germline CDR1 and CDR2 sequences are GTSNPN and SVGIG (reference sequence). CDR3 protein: CAWSHSEGGYTF. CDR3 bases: TGTGCCTGGAGCCACTCGGAGGGCGGCTACACCTTC.